This T cell receptor (beta chain) was sequenced for a study of OX40 agonist ivuxolimab in advanced cancers. Germline V gives CDR1 SGHTA, CDR2 FQGTGA. V was shortened by 0 bases and J by 2 bases, with 4 bases between the two germline ends. This CDR3 region has 13 residues. The assay was immunoSEQ multiplex PCR, and TCRdb's table has in-frame clones only and misses some. The table shows some 69,000 clones, with roughly nine tenths occurring only once. Material: CD4+ or CD8+ T cells sorted from blood, obtained in a trial of the OX40 agonist ivuxolimab. The chain has TRBV7-3 and TRBJ2-5; D is uncertain. The TCR originated in an adult with an advanced solid tumor such as melanoma, head and neck, liver or kidney cancer. The CDR3 coding sequence is TGTGCCAGCAGCTTAACGGCACAAGAGACCCAGTACTTC. It encodes CASSLTAQETQYF.